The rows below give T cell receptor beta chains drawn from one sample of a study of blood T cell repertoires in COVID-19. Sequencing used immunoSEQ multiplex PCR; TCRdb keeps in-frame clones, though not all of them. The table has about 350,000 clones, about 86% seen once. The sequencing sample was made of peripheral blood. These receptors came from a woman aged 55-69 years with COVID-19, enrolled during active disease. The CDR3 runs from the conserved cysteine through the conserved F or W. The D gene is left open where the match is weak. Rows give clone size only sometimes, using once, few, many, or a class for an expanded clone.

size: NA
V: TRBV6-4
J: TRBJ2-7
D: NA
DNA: TGTGCCAGCGTGGGGCACTCCTACGAGCAGTACTTC
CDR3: CASVGHSYEQYF

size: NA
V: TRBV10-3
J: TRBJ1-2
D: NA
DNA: TGTGCCATCAGTCCGTCTAACCTTAACTATGGCTACACCTTC
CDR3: CAISPSNLNYGYTF

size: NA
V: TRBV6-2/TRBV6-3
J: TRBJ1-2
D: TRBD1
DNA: TGTGCCAGCAGTGACAGGGCAGTTAACGGCTACACCTTC
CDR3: CASSDRAVNGYTF

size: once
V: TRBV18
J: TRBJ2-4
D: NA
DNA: TGTGCCAGCTCACCATCCTACTTAGCCAAAAACATTCAGTACTTC
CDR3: CASSPSYLAKNIQYF

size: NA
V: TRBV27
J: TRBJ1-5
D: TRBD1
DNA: TGTGCCAGCAGAGCGGGGACAGGGAGGTTGGCAAATCAGCCCCAGCATTTT
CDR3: CASRAGTGRLANQPQHF

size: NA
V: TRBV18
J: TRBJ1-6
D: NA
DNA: NA
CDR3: CASSLRAGTGTSYNSPLHF

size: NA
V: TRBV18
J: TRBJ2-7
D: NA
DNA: TGTGCCAGCTCTCAGGGGGGAATGGGCTACGAGCAGTACTTC
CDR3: CASSQGGMGYEQYF

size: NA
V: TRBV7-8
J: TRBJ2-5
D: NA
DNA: TGTGCCAGCAGCGACGGACAGCAAGAGACCCAGTACTTC
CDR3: CASSDGQQETQYF

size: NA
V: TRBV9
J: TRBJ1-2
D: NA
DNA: TGTGCCAGCAGCGTAGGAGAGGCCTATGGCTACACCTTC
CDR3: CASSVGEAYGYTF

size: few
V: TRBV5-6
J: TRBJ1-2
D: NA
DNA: TGTGCCAGCAGCTTGGGACCAGGGGCGGACTATGGCTACACCTTC
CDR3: CASSLGPGADYGYTF

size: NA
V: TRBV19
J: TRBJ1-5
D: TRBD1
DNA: TGTGCCAGTAGGGGACAGGGGTACTATCAGCCCCAGCATTTT
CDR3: CASRGQGYYQPQHF

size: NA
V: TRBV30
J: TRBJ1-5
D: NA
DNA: TGTGCCTGGAGTGTAGCGGGGGGACGGCCCCAGCATTTT
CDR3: CAWSVAGGRPQHF

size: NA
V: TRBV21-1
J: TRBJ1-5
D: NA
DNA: TGTGCCAGCAGTAACGGCGGGCAAAGCCGGCACCAGCCCCAGCATTTT
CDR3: CASSNGGQSRHQPQHF

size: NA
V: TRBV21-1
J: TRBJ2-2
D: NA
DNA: TGTGCCAGCAGCAAGAGCGGGGACCCCGGGGAGCTGTTTTTT
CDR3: CASSKSGDPGELFF

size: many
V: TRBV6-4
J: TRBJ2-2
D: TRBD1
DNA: TGTGCCAGCAGTCGACAGGGCCACACCGGGGAGCTGTTTTTT
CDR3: CASSRQGHTGELFF

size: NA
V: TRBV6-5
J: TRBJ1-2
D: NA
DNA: TGTGCCAGCCGATTGGGGCAGGACGGTGGCTACACCTTC
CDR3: CASRLGQDGGYTF

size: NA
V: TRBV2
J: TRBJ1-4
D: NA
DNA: TGTGCCAGCAAGTGGTACAGGGACGAAAAACTGTTTTTT
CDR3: CASKWYRDEKLFF

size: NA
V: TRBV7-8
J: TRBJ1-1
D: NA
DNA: TGTGCCAGCAGCTCCGGGGTCCCGAACACTGAAGCTTTCTTT
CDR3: CASSSGVPNTEAFF

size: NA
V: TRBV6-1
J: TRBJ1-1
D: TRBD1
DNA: TGTGCCAGCAGTGAAGCCCTTGGGGCAGGGGGCGTCGCTGAAGCTTTCTTT
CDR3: CASSEALGAGGVAEAFF

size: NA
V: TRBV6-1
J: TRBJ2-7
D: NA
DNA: TGTGCCAGCAGTGATACAGTTGGCTACGAGCAGTACTTC
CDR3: CASSDTVGYEQYF

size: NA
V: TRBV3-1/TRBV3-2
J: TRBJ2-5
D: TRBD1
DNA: TGTGCCAGCAGCCAGAGGGACAGGGGGTATGAGACCCAGTACTTC
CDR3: CASSQRDRGYETQYF

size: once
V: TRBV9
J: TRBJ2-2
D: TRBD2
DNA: TGTGCCAGCAGCGTAACGGGGGGCACCGGGGAGCTGTTTTTT
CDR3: CASSVTGGTGELFF

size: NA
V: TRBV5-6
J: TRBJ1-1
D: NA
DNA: TGTGCCAGCAGCTTCGGGGTTTCATCTGAAGCTTTCTTT
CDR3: CASSFGVSSEAFF

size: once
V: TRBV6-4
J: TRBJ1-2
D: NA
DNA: TGTGCCAGCAGTGACAGGGGCGATTCCTATGGCTACACCTTC
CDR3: CASSDRGDSYGYTF

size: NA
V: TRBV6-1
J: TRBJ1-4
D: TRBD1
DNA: TGTGCCAGCAGTGAAGGGGACAGGTATAATGAAAAACTGTTTTTT
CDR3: CASSEGDRYNEKLFF

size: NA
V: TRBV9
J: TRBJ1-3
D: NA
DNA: TGTGCCAGCAGCCCTGGACACGGCTCTGGAAACACCATATATTTT
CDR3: CASSPGHGSGNTIYF

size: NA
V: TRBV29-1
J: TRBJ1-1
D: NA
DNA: TGCAGCGTTGAAGGTATGAGGAACACTGAAGCTTTCTTT
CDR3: CSVEGMRNTEAFF

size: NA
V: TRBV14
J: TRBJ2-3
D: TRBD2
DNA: TGTGCCAGCAGCCCGACTAGCGGATGGCAGTATTTT
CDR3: CASSPTSGWQYF

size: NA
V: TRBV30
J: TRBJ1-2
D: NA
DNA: TGTGCCTGGAGTGTACTAAATGATTTCTATGGCTACACCTTC
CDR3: CAWSVLNDFYGYTF

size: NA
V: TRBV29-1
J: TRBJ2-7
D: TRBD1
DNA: TGCAGCGTTTTCGGACAGGGAAAGAAGCAGTACTTC
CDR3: CSVFGQGKKQYF

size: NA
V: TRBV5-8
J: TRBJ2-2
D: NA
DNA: TGTGCCAGCAGCACCAGGACAGAAAACACCGGGGAGCTGTTTTTT
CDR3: CASSTRTENTGELFF

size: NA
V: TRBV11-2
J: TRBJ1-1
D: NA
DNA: TGTGCCAGCAGCTTAGTGGATGTGGGCAGGACTGAAGCTTTCTTT
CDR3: CASSLVDVGRTEAFF

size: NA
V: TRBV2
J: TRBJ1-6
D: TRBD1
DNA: TGTGCCAGCACCGGGACAGGGGATTCACCCCTCCACTTT
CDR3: CASTGTGDSPLHF

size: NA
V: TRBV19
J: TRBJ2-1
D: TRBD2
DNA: TGTGCCAGTAGTATACTAGCGGGGGGATTCTACAATGAGCAGTTCTTC
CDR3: CASSILAGGFYNEQFF

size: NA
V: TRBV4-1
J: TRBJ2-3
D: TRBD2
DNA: TGCGCCAGCAGCCACACCGGACTAGCGGGGGATACGCAGTATTTT
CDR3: CASSHTGLAGDTQYF

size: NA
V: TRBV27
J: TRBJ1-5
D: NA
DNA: TGTGCCAGCAGTCCCCGACAGCGTAATCAGCCCCAGCATTTT
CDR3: CASSPRQRNQPQHF

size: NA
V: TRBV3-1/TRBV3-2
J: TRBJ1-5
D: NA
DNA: TGTGCCAGCAGCCAAGATCTCGAGGGTTGGTGGCCCCAGCATTTT
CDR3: CASSQDLEGWWPQHF

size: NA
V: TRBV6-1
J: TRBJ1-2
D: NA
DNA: TGTGCCAGCAGTGAACAGAACTATGGCTACACCTTC
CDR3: CASSEQNYGYTF

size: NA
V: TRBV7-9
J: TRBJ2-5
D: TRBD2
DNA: TGTGCCAGCAGCGACCATAGCGGGGGGGCGGAGACCCAGTACTTC
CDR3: CASSDHSGGAETQYF

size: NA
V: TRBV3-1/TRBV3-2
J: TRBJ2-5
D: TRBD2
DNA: TGTGCCAGCAGCCAAGGTTATAGCGGGGGGAAGGAGACCCAGTACTTC
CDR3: CASSQGYSGGKETQYF

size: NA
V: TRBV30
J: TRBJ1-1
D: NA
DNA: TGTGCCTGGAGTGGACAGCTGAACACTGAAGCTTTCTTT
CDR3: CAWSGQLNTEAFF

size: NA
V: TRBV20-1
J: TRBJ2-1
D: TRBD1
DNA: TGCAGTGCTAGTAAATGGGACAGGGGATTCAATGAGCAGTTCTTC
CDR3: CSASKWDRGFNEQFF